This is a list of T cell receptor beta chains from one sample in a study of beta chain features in type 1 diabetes. Libraries were prepared by immunoSEQ multiplex PCR; TCRdb keeps only in-frame clonotypes and omits some of them. The sample lists 130,000 to 150,000 clones, under 60% occurring once. The sequencing input was Tregs from blood. The receptors originated from a man aged 18 to 29 in good health. The CDR3 runs from the conserved cysteine through the conserved F or W. The D gene is left open where the match is weak. Clone size is stated in some rows and not others, as once, few, many or a class when expanded.

V	D	size	J	CDR3	DNA
TRBV5-1	TRBD2	once	TRBJ2-7	CASSLVAGGSYEQYF	TGCGCCAGCAGCTTGGTAGCGGGGGGCTCCTACGAGCAGTACTTC
TRBV28	TRBD1	few	TRBJ2-1	CASSSTGGMSNEQFF	TGTGCCAGCAGTTCCACAGGGGGCATGAGCAATGAGCAGTTCTTC
TRBV7-9	-	few	TRBJ2-7	CASSSDYYEQYF	TGTGCCAGCAGTTCCGACTACTACGAGCAGTACTTC
TRBV4-1	-	once	TRBJ2-7	CASSQDRAGSEQYF	TGCGCCAGCAGCCAAGATCGCGCAGGATCCGAGCAGTACTTC
TRBV5-4	TRBD2	few	TRBJ2-6	CASSKGLAGLTGANVLTF	TGTGCCAGCAGCAAGGGACTAGCGGGACTAACTGGGGCCAACGTCCTGACTTTC
TRBV7-9	TRBD2	-	TRBJ2-3	CASSLVTGGPTDTQYF	TGTGCCAGCAGCTTAGTTACGGGGGGGCCGACAGATACGCAGTATTTT
TRBV4-3	TRBD2	-	TRBJ2-3	CASSQDTLAGGPGTQYF	TGCGCCAGCAGCCAAGATACCCTAGCGGGAGGGCCGGGTACGCAGTATTTT
TRBV7-9	TRBD2	-	TRBJ2-1	CASSLVTSGKDEQFF	TGTGCCAGCAGCTTAGTAACTAGCGGGAAGGATGAGCAGTTCTTC
TRBV7-2	TRBD1	-	TRBJ1-5	CASRGTGGNQPQHF	TGTGCCAGCCGCGGGACAGGCGGCAATCAGCCCCAGCATTTT
TRBV7-2	TRBD1	few	TRBJ2-7	CASSPTGGSAYEQYF	TGTGCCAGCAGCCCGACAGGGGGAAGCGCCTACGAGCAGTACTTC
TRBV28	-	few	TRBJ2-4	CASSFQGGRGFQYF	TGTGCCAGCAGTTTTCAGGGAGGGAGGGGGTTTCAGTACTTC
TRBV14	-	-	TRBJ1-2	CASSQTANYGYTF	TGTGCCAGCAGCCAAACAGCTAACTATGGCTACACCTTC
TRBV28	-	once	TRBJ1-5	CASSFPGTYSNQPQHF	TGTGCCAGCAGTTTCCCCGGGACATATAGCAATCAGCCCCAGCATTTT
TRBV9	TRBD1	-	TRBJ2-4	CASSAALGQDKAKNIQYF	TGTGCCAGCAGCGCAGCACTAGGACAGGACAAAGCCAAAAACATTCAGTACTTC
TRBV19	-	once	TRBJ2-1	CASSINSPTEQFF	TGTGCCAGTAGTATCAATAGCCCTACTGAGCAGTTCTTC
TRBV20-1	TRBD1	-	TRBJ1-2	CSATGGGYTF	TGCAGTGCAACAGGGGGGGGCTACACCTTC
TRBV23-1	TRBD2	few	TRBJ2-7	CASSQVGLAGELFYEQYF	TGCGCCAGCAGTCAAGTGGGACTAGCGGGAGAGTTATTCTACGAGCAGTACTTC
TRBV5-1	-	-	TRBJ2-1	CASSLGETQFF	TGCGCCAGCAGCTTGGGGGAGACCCAGTTCTTC
TRBV6-5	TRBD1	few	TRBJ2-1	CASRRWTGTYNEQFF	TGTGCCAGCAGGCGATGGACAGGGACCTACAATGAGCAGTTCTTC
TRBV19	-	-	TRBJ2-3	CASTPAAPTDTQYF	TGTGCCAGTACCCCAGCGGCCCCCACAGATACGCAGTATTTT